This TCR beta chain came from a study of tumor and adjacent non-tumor tissue in lung cancer. A modified ARM-PCR protocol with three rounds of nested PCR amplified TCRbeta. Each CDR3 protein is one row after TCRdb ran MiXCR on the multiplex PCR reads. The sample lists some 80,000 distinct CDR3 sequences; approximately 82% were seen once. RNA was extracted from bulk tissue without any cell sorting. The normal lung tissue was taken more than 3 cm from the tumor edge. On this clonotype: No conserved phenylalanine or tryptophan ends this CDR3, so it is likely a read error. No DNA is shown, since the ends of the CDR3 on it are uncertain; the CDR3 is the one TCRdb lists.

The sample comprised distant non-tumor lung tissue. The receptor was isolated from a man between 70 and 80 years old with non-small cell lung cancer.

The CDR3 loop reads CASSGASISYEQCL. This chain connects TRBV11-2 to TRBJ2-7; TRBD1, the table's D call, was not compared with the DNA. Counting both end residues, the CDR3 totals 14 amino acids. Germline V gene lookup returns CDR1 SGHAT and CDR2 FQNNGV.